These 7 T cell receptor beta chains were sequenced from one sample in a study of blood T cell repertoires in COVID-19. Assay used: immunoSEQ multiplex PCR; TCRdb lists only in-frame clones, some missing. The sample shows roughly 290,000 clones, about 91% of them seen only once. Source material: peripheral blood. These receptors were obtained from a woman aged 55-69 years with acute or convalescent COVID-19.

The chain is built from TRBV6-2 or TRBV6-3 and TRBJ1-1; 7 bases agree with TRBD1. This CDR3 has 18 amino acids. The V and J ends lost 3 bases and 1 base, in that order; junction bases with no gene match: 14. The germline V gene encodes CDR1 MNHEY and CDR2 SVGEGT. CDR3 amino acids: CASSYRSGGGRQNTEAFF. The CDR3 bases are TGTGCCAGCAGTTATCGCTCTGGAGGGGGCAGACAGAACACTGAAGCTTTCTTT.

This chain joins TRBV6-2 or TRBV6-3 and TRBJ1-5; tentative D call: TRBD1 (6 bases). Trimming left V 5 bases short and J 4 bases short, with 9 bases between. The CDR3 loop spans 13 amino acids. From germline, CDR1 is MNHEY and CDR2 SVGEGT. CDR3 region: CASSTTGNQPQHF. The CDR3 bases are TGTGCCAGCAGTACAACAGGGAATCAGCCCCAGCATTTT.

This clone has a single count. The genes are TRBV7-2 and TRBJ2-3, with D possibly TRBD1 on 6 matching bases. The V and J ends lost 5 bases and 5 bases respectively, with 20 bases between them. The CDR3 runs to 16 residues. Germline V lookup: CDR1 SGHTA, CDR2 FQGNSA. The CDR3 protein is CASSKERGGVGDTQYF. The DNA for the CDR3 is TGTGCCAGCAGCAAAGAACGAGGGGGAGTGGGAGATACGCAGTATTTT. Supplemented by reference TRBV7-2 and TRBJ2-3, the full variable domain reads GAGVSQSPSNKVTEKGKDVELRCDPISGHTALYWYRQSLGQGLEFLIYFQGNSAPDKSGLPSDRFSAERTGGSVSTLTIQRTQQEDSAVYLCASSKERGGVGDTQYFGPGTRLTVL.

V is TRBV2 and J is TRBJ2-3; TRBD2 aligns across 9 bases. V trimming: 11 bases; J trimming: 2 bases; junction bases outside the gene matches: 8. Germline values: CDR1 SNHLY, CDR2 FYNNEI. The CDR3 runs to 14 residues. The CDR3 loop reads CASKTSGSTDTQYF. CDR3 nucleotides: TGTGCCTCCAAGACTAGCGGCTCCACAGATACGCAGTATTTT.

The V call is TRBV20-1, the J call TRBJ1-1; D gene ambiguous. This CDR3 is 13 amino acids long. V lost 3 bases and J lost 0, with 8 bases in between. From germline, CDR1 is DFQATT and CDR2 SNEGSKA (reference sequence). In DNA form, the CDR3 reads TGCAGTGCTAGTTCGGGGTTGAACACTGAAGCTTTCTTT. It encodes CSASSGLNTEAFF.

The chain joins TRBV6-5 to TRBJ2-7; 10 nucleotides match TRBD1. Germline CDR1 MNHEY, CDR2 SVGAGI. This CDR3 region has 15 residues. Trimming cost V 2 bases and J 4 bases; bases outside gene matches: 5. CDR3 DNA: TGTGCCAGCAGTTACAGGGACAGGGGACATTACGAGCAGTACTTC. Translated, it gives CASSYRDRGHYEQYF.

The chain carries TRBV18 and TRBJ1-6; TRBD1 matches 8 bases. Germline trimming cut 3 bases from V and 10 bases from J; bases unmatched to any gene: 14. The germline V gene has CDR1 KGHSH and CDR2 LQKENI. The CDR3 covers 17 residues. The CDR3 DNA is TGTGCCAGCTCACCGTCCGTCCTACAGGGGGTCAGATCACCCCTCCACTTT. Its translation: CASSPSVLQGVRSPLHF.